A single sample gave rise to the 29 T cell receptor beta chains below, sequenced in a study of shared clonotypes between healthy human individuals. Naive-designated CD8 cells lacked CD45RO, were positively enriched for CCR7, and omitted terminally differentiated effector memory CD45RA+ cells. Some clones are missing from TCRdb's copy, which holds only in-frame ones; the method was immunoSEQ multiplex PCR. Of 750,000 to 1,000,000 clones in the sample, 80% to 95% were seen once. Sequencing input: naive CD8+ T cells sorted from blood. Receptor source: a man aged 25 to 45 in good health.

This clone occurred once. V and J are TRBV28 and TRBJ2-3, with TRBD2 matching over 10 bases. Trimming took 10 bases from V and 1 from J; bases not matched to a gene: 11. Per germline, CDR1 MDHEN and CDR2 SYDVKM. The CDR3 runs to 16 residues. Here the CDR3 reads CATKGSGTSGTDTQYF. The DNA of the CDR3 is TGTGCCACTAAGGGATCGGGGACTAGCGGCACAGATACGCAGTATTTT.

This sequence joins TRBV5-5 and TRBJ2-6; D might be TRBD2 (6 bases). Between the trimmed V and J ends, which lost 3 bases and 0 bases, there was a span of 16 bases. Per germline, CDR1 SGHKS and CDR2 YYEKEE (reference sequence). This CDR3 has 18 amino acids. The CDR3 region has the DNA TGTGCCAGCAGCTCACCGGGAGACATTCACTCTGGGGCCAACGTCCTGACTTTC. As protein: CASSSPGDIHSGANVLTF.

The genes are TRBV27 and TRBJ2-1; maybe TRBD2 (5 bases). Germline V gene sequence: CDR1 MNHEY, CDR2 SMNVEV (reference sequence). The CDR3 is 14 residues long. Trimming cost V 2 bases and J 5 bases, with 10 bases left between them. The CDR3 DNA sequence: TGTGCCAGCAGTTTAGGACTCAGGAACAATGAGCAGTTCTTC. Its translation is CASSLGLRNNEQFF.

This chain connects TRBV7-9 to TRBJ2-7; D is perhaps TRBD2 (5 bases). Germline assignment: CDR1 SEHNR and CDR2 FQNEAQ (reference sequence). The CDR3 length is 17 residues. V was pared by 0 bases and J by 2 bases, with 17 bases between. The CDR3 region is CASSLAYGESKTYEQYF. CDR3 nucleotides: TGTGCCAGCAGCTTAGCTTACGGGGAATCTAAGACCTACGAGCAGTACTTC. Complete variable domain (other parts from reference TRBV7-9 and TRBJ2-7): DTGVSQNPRHKITKRGQNVTFRCDPISEHNRLYWYRQTLGQGPEFLTYFQNEAQLEKSRLLSDRFSAERPKGSFSTLEIQRTEQGDSAMYLCASSLAYGESKTYEQYFGPGTRLTVT.

The gene calls are TRBV29-1 and TRBJ2-3; the D is unclear. The CDR3 has 10 amino acids. Trimming left V 4 bases short and J 3 bases short, with 2 bases between. Germline assignment: CDR1 SQVTM and CDR2 ANQGSEA. The CDR3 coding sequence is TGCAGCGTTGTTACAGATACGCAGTATTTT. Its protein product is CSVVTDTQYF.

As for this clone: The same CDR3 arises from other DNA sequences in this sample as well. The chain couples TRBV18 to TRBJ1-3, with TRBD1 identical over 7 bases. Trimming took 3 bases from V and 2 from J; bases not matched to a gene: 4. Germline V gene data show CDR1 as KGHSH and CDR2 as LQKENI. The CDR3 sequence is 15 residues long. The CDR3 bases are TGTGCCAGCTCACCTCCAGGGGGACCTGGAAACACCATATATTTT. This sequence encodes CASSPPGGPGNTIYF.

This clone was recorded only once. This chain links TRBV6-6 with TRBJ2-1, with D hard to call. This CDR3 contains 12 residues. Looked up from germline, CDR1 is MNHNY and CDR2 is SVGAGI (reference sequence). V was shortened by 5 bases and J by 8 bases, with 10 bases between the two germline ends. CDR3 sequence: CASSALSDEQFF. The CDR3 bases are TGTGCCAGCAGTGCTCTTTCGGATGAGCAGTTCTTC.

The genes are TRBV28 and TRBJ2-7; the D is unclear. V dropped 4 bases and J dropped 2 bases, with 15 bases sitting between them. The CDR3 is made up of 15 amino acids. From germline, CDR1 is MDHEN and CDR2 SYDVKM. CDR3 protein: CASSSVWMNPYEQYF. The CDR3 nucleotides are TGTGCCAGCAGTTCTGTGTGGATGAACCCCTACGAGCAGTACTTC.

The chain has TRBV5-8 and TRBJ2-5; 9 bases align to TRBD2. This CDR3 has 16 amino acids. The germline V gene has CDR1 SGHTS and CDR2 YDEGEE. V was pared by 2 bases and J by 1 base, with 6 bases of the junction left unmatched. The CDR3 nucleotides read TGTGCCAGCAGCTTTGGGCTTAGCGGGGGCCAAGAGACCCAGTACTTC. Its translation is CASSFGLSGGQETQYF.

The gene calls are TRBV6-4 and TRBJ2-1; no clear D. Germline CDR1 reads MRHNA; CDR2 reads SNTAGT. The CDR3 totals 16 residues. V gave up 3 bases and J gave up 3 bases, with 15 bases separating them. CDR3 in amino acids: CASSESLAPNYNEQFF. Here the CDR3 DNA reads TGTGCCAGCAGTGAATCCCTCGCGCCTAACTACAATGAGCAGTTCTTC.

The chain carries TRBV7-2 and TRBJ1-2; 7 bases map to TRBD1. J was trimmed by 5 bases and V by 6 bases; bases with no gene match: 9. The V gene's germline CDR1 is SGHTA and CDR2 FQGNSA. CDR3 size: 14 residues. The CDR3 nucleotides read TGTGCCAGCAGACCAGGGGACAGCCCTTATGGCTACACCTTC. Protein: CASRPGDSPYGYTF.

This clone was counted only a few times. The chain carries TRBV7-2 and TRBJ1-1; D remains ambiguous. The CDR3 is 16 residues long. Per germline, CDR1 SGHTA and CDR2 FQGNSA. V lost 1 base and J lost 0, with 12 bases in between. The CDR3 here is CASSLGSRGLNTEAFF. CDR3 nucleotides: TGTGCCAGCAGCTTAGGGAGCCGGGGTTTGAACACTGAAGCTTTCTTT.

This clone appeared once. The rearrangement links TRBV7-2 to TRBJ2-5, with 9 nucleotides matching TRBD2. The V gene end was trimmed by 1 base and the J gene end by 4 bases; junction bases not matched to a gene: 7. The CDR3 extends over 16 amino acids. CDR1 and CDR2 (germline): SGHTA, FQGNSA. The chain's CDR3 is CASSLVWSGRRETQYF. CDR3 sequence (DNA): TGTGCCAGCAGCTTAGTTTGGAGCGGGAGGCGAGAGACCCAGTACTTC.

This rearrangement joins TRBV28 to TRBJ2-7; 12 bases match TRBD1. The V segment lost 3 bases and the J segment 4 bases; nucleotides outside the gene matches: 4. The CDR3 spans 15 residues. Germline V gene data show CDR1 as MDHEN and CDR2 as SYDVKM. The CDR3 spells CASSFRDRGLYEQYF. The CDR3 coding sequence is TGTGCCAGCAGTTTCCGGGACAGGGGGCTGTACGAGCAGTACTTC.

CDR3 sequence (DNA): TGTGCCAGCACCCCCCCTTTAAGAGAGACCCAGTACTTC. Residues: CASTPPLRETQYF. This sequence joins TRBV6-5 and TRBJ2-5, with D unclear. The V end lost 7 bases, the J end lost 4 bases, and 13 bases lay between the germline ends. This CDR3 has 13 residues. Germline lookup yields CDR1 MNHEY and CDR2 SVGAGI.

V usage is TRBV7-9 and J usage is TRBJ2-7; D perhaps matches TRBD2 (6 bases). The V gene's germline CDR1 is SEHNR and CDR2 FQNEAQ (reference sequence). V lost 3 bases, J lost 3 bases, and 12 bases lay in between. There are 14 residues in the CDR3. CDR3 sequence: CASSFPLADYEQYF. In nucleotides, the CDR3 is TGTGCCAGCAGCTTTCCACTAGCAGACTACGAGCAGTACTTC.

The chain links TRBV5-1 to TRBJ2-1, with D possibly TRBD2 on 5 matching bases. Trimming removed 2 bases at V and 2 bases at J, with 17 bases between. Germline CDR1 and CDR2: SGHRS and YFSETQ. This CDR3 has 17 residues. CDR3 protein: CASSFNYLDLPYNEQFF. The CDR3 DNA reads as TGCGCCAGCAGCTTCAACTATCTGGACTTACCCTACAATGAGCAGTTCTTC. Variable domain in full (rest from reference TRBV5-1 and TRBJ2-1): KAGVTQTPRYLIKTRGQQVTLSCSPISGHRSVSWYQQTPGQGLQFLFEYFSETQRNKGNFPGRFSGRQFSNSRSEMNVSTLELGDSALYLCASSFNYLDLPYNEQFFGPGTRLTVL.

This chain links TRBV10-3 with TRBJ2-3; tentative D call: TRBD2 (6 bases). CDR1 is ENHRY and CDR2 is SYGVKD in the germline V gene. The CDR3 has 14 residues. Trimming cost V 3 bases and J 2 bases, with 9 bases left between them. In nucleotides, the CDR3 is TGTGCCATCAGTGATGGGGGGTTCACAGATACGCAGTATTTT. Its translation: CAISDGGFTDTQYF.

The chain couples TRBV4-3 to TRBJ2-7; D is uncertain. Trimming left V 4 bases short and J 2 bases short, with 15 bases between. CDR3 length equals 15 residues. Germline CDR1 reads LGHNA; CDR2 reads YSLEER. The CDR3 sequence is CASSPYRTGAYEQYF. The CDR3 DNA sequence: TGCGCCAGCAGCCCCTACCGGACGGGCGCCTACGAGCAGTACTTC.

This chain links TRBV18 with TRBJ1-1; TRBD1 might be the D (5 bases). The CDR3 has 17 amino acids. Trimming pared 3 bases from V and 4 bases from J, leaving 21 bases between. Germline-derived CDR1 and CDR2 are KGHSH and LQKENI. CDR3 sequence (DNA): TGTGCCAGCTCACCCTTGAGGGACGGGGGGTCCGGCACTGAAGCTTTCTTT. Protein product: CASSPLRDGGSGTEAFF.

The chain links TRBV27 to TRBJ1-1, with TRBD1 matching 10 bases. The V gene's germline CDR1 is MNHEY and CDR2 SMNVEV (reference sequence). The CDR3 consists of 14 residues. J was trimmed by 5 bases and V by 7 bases; bases with no gene match: 7. CDR3 in DNA: TGTGCCAGCACCCTTAGGACAGGGGGAACTGAAGCTTTCTTT. It yields the protein CASTLRTGGTEAFF.

The chain is built from TRBV6-6 and TRBJ1-5; D perhaps matches TRBD1 (5 bases). CDR1 and CDR2 from the germline V gene are MNHNY and SVGAGI (reference sequence). With 2 bases removed from V and 8 bases from J, the gap between germline ends came to 13 bases. The CDR3 extends over 14 amino acids. The CDR3 coding sequence is TGTGCCAGCAGTTACCCGGGGGTGGGCGAGCCCCAGCATTTT. Translation gives CASSYPGVGEPQHF.

V is TRBV2 and J is TRBJ2-7; the match to TRBD1 covers 7 bases. The CDR3 has 12 residues. Unmatched junction bases numbered 6, after V lost 8 bases and J lost 5 bases. Germline V gene sequence: CDR1 SNHLY, CDR2 FYNNEI. The chain's CDR3 is CASDRVSDEQYF. The DNA of the CDR3 is TGTGCCAGCGACAGGGTTTCGGACGAGCAGTACTTC.

Concerning this clone itself: The same CDR3 also results from other DNA sequences found in this sample. The chain carries TRBV5-1 and TRBJ2-7, with TRBD2 matching over 10 bases. The CDR3 extends over 14 amino acids. The V segment lost 3 bases and the J segment 1 base; nucleotides outside the gene matches: 1. The V gene's germline CDR1 is SGHRS and CDR2 YFSETQ. Here the CDR3 reads CASSWTSGSYEQYF. CDR3 DNA: TGCGCCAGCAGCTGGACTAGCGGATCCTACGAGCAGTACTTC.

This rearrangement joins TRBV5-4 to TRBJ2-7; 7 bases agree with TRBD2. The CDR3 totals 14 residues. V lost 9 bases, J lost 0 bases, and 9 bases stayed unmatched. Germline assignment: CDR1 SGHNT and CDR2 YYREEE (reference sequence). This CDR3 is CAIPSGTDSYEQYF. CDR3 bases: TGTGCCATACCCAGCGGGACCGACTCCTACGAGCAGTACTTC.

J is TRBJ1-4 and V is TRBV6-6, with D unclear. CDR1 is MNHNY, CDR2 SVGAGI, per germline (reference sequence). This CDR3 is 13 amino acids long. Between the trimmed V and J ends, which lost 0 bases and 7 bases, there was a span of 6 bases. CDR3 sequence (DNA): TGTGCCAGCAGTTACTCTATGGCTGAAAAACTGTTTTTT. It specifies CASSYSMAEKLFF.

The chain is built from TRBV28 and TRBJ2-7; D remains ambiguous. Germline-derived CDR1 and CDR2 are MDHEN and SYDVKM. Trimming took off 3 bases at V and 2 bases at J, with 8 bases between the two ends. The CDR3 sequence is 13 residues long. The CDR3 DNA sequence: TGTGCCAGCAGTTTTCTAGGAACCTACGAGCAGTACTTC. It codes for CASSFLGTYEQYF.

The rearrangement joins TRBV19 to TRBJ2-7; weak D call: TRBD2 (6 bases). V lost 5 bases, J lost 1 base, and 15 bases lay in between. The CDR3 loop spans 15 amino acids. CDR1 and CDR2 (germline): LNHDA, SQIVND (reference sequence). DNA for the CDR3: TGTGCCAGTAGTCAGCTGGCGGGGCTGTCCTACGAGCAGTACTTC. As protein: CASSQLAGLSYEQYF. The full variable domain, in which reference TRBV19 and TRBJ2-7 provide the parts outside the CDR3, is DGGITQSPKYLFRKEGQNVTLSCEQNLNHDAMYWYRQDPGQGLRLIYYSQIVNDFQKGDIAEGYSVSREKKESFPLTVTSAQKNPTAFYLCASSQLAGLSYEQYFGPGTRLTVT.

V is TRBV28 and J is TRBJ2-3; TRBD1 matches at 9 bases. This CDR3 comprises 15 residues. V shed 5 bases and J 1 base; nucleotides not matched to a gene: 4. Germline values: CDR1 MDHEN, CDR2 SYDVKM. CDR3 residues: CASSLRDRGTDTQYF. The DNA of the CDR3 is TGTGCCAGCAGTCTCCGGGACAGGGGCACAGATACGCAGTATTTT. The full variable domain, its missing parts supplied by reference TRBV28 and TRBJ2-3, is DVKVTQSSRYLVKRTGEKVFLECVQDMDHENMFWYRQDPGLGLRLIYFSYDVKMKEKGDIPEGYSVSREKKERFSLILESASTNQTSMYLCASSLRDRGTDTQYFGPGTRLTVL.